This T cell receptor beta chain originates from a study of T cell repertoires in cytomegalovirus infection. Findings of the study overall: Carriers of CMV plus the relevant HLA were identified by cumulative public TCR beta family frequency. There were HLA-C-restricted CMV-specific TCR beta clonotypes dominating the ex vivo response.

This clonotype was observed at least ten times. Its antigen is unknown. TCRdb redid the calling of the reads with MiXCR, one entry per CDR3 protein. In the table there are 300,000 to 450,000 distinct CDR3 sequences, around a sixth of which are singletons. Germline V gives CDR1 MDHEN, CDR2 SYDVKM. The CDR3 runs 15 residues. J lost 3 bases, V lost 5 bases, and 8 bases had no gene match. This receptor was obtained from a human donor in good health (CMV status not recorded). Some clones in this sample may be carry-over from other donors' samples. This chain links TRBV28 with TRBJ2-5; 8 bases map to TRBD1. Material: PBMCs. The CDR3: CASSGAGQGKETQYF. DNA for the CDR3: TGTGCCAGCAGTGGGGCTGGACAGGGTAAAGAGACCCAGTACTTC.